This T cell receptor beta chain was captured in a study of blood T cell repertoires in COVID-19. At the level of the study: T cells, B-cell-depleted T cells, or PBMCs provided the cDNA or gDNA that served as material.

The CDR3 sequence is 16 residues long. V lost 11 bases, J lost 2 bases, and 22 bases lay in between. Germline values: CDR1 SNHLY, CDR2 FYNNEI. In the source study's methods: Quantification of nucleated cells was approximated via reference gene primer amplification. The table came from immunoSEQ multiplex PCR; TCRdb's copy has only in-frame clones and leaves some out. V, J and clone size derive from that table, while D and trimming were established from the DNA sequence. This sample has 100,000 to 150,000 clones, with roughly four fifths found just once. The TCR comes from an older man with COVID-19, enrolled during active disease. The sequenced material came from peripheral blood. This rearrangement joins TRBV2 to TRBJ2-1, with D perhaps TRBD2 (6 bases). The CDR3 DNA reads as TGTGCCGCCTCTGATGGGCGGGACTCTGCCTACAATGAGCAGTTCTTC. Its protein is CAASDGRDSAYNEQFF.